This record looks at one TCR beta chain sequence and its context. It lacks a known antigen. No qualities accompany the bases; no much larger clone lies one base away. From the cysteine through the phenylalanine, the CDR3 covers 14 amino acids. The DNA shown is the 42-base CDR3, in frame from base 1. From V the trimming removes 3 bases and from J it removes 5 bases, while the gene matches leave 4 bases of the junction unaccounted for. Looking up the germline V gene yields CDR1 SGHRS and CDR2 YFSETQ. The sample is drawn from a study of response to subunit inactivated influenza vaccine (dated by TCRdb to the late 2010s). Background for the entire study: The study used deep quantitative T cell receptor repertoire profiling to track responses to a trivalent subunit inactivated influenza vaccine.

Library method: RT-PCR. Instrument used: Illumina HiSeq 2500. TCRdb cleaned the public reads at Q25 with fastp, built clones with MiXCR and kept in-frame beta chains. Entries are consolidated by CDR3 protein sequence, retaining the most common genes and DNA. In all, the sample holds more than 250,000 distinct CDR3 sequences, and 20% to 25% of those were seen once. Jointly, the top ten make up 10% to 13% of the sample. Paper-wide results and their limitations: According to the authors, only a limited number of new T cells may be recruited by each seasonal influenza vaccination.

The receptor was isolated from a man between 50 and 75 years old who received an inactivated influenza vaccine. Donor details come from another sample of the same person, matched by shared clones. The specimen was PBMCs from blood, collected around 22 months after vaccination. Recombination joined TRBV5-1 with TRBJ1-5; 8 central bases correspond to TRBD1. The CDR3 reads CASSWTGTDQPQHF. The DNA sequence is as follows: TGCGCCAGCAGCTGGACAGGGACGGATCAGCCCCAGCATTTT. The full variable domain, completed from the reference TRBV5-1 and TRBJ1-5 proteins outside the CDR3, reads KAGVTQTPRYLIKTRGQQVTLSCSPISGHRSVSWYQQTPGQGLQFLFEYFSETQRNKGNFPGRFSGRQFSNSRSEMNVSTLELGDSALYLCASSWTGTDQPQHFGDGTRLSIL.